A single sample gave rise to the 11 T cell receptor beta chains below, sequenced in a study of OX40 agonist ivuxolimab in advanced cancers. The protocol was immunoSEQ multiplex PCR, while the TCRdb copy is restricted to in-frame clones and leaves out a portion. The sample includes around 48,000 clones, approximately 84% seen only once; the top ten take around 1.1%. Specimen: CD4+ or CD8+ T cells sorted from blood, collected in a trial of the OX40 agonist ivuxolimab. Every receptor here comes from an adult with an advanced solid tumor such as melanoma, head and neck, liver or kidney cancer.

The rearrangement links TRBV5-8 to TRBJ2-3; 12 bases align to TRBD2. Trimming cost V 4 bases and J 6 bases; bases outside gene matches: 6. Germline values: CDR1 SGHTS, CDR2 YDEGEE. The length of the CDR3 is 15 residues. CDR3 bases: TGTGCCAGCAGCCTGGGGACTAGCGGGTCGGATACGCAGTATTTT. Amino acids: CASSLGTSGSDTQYF.

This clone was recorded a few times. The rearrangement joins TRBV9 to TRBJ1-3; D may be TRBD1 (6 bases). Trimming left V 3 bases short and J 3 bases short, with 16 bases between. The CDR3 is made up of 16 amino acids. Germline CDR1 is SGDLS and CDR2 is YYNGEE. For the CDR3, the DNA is TGTGCCAGCAGCGCCCACAGGGTTGTGGTTGGAAACACCATATATTTT. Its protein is CASSAHRVVVGNTIYF.

This CDR3 reads CASSLWAGVSSYEQYF. The CDR3 DNA sequence: TGTGCCAGCAGTTTATGGGCAGGCGTGAGCTCCTACGAGCAGTACTTC. The chain carries TRBV28 and TRBJ2-7, with D unresolved. This CDR3 comprises 16 residues. V shed 0 bases and J shed 0 bases, with 12 bases lying between them. Germline V gene lookup returns CDR1 MDHEN and CDR2 SYDVKM.

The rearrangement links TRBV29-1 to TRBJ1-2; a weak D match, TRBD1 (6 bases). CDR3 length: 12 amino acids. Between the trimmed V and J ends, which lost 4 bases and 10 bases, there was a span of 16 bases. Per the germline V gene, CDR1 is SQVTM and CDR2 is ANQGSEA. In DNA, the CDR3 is TGCAGCGTTGTAGAGCGACCAGGGGACTACACCTTC. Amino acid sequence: CSVVERPGDYTF.

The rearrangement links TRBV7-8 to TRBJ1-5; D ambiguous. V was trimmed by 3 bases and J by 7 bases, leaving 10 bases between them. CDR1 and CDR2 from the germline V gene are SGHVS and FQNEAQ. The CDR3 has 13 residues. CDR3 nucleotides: TGTGCCAGCAGCTTTCGGGAGAGGCAGCCCCAGCATTTT. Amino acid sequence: CASSFRERQPQHF.

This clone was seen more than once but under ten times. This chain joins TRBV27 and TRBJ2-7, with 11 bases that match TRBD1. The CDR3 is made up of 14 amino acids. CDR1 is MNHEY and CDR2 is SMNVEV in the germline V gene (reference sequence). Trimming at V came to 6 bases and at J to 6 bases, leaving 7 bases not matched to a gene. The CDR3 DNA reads TGTGCCAGCAGCCTTACGGGACAGGGGGGCGAGCAGTACTTC. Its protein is CASSLTGQGGEQYF.

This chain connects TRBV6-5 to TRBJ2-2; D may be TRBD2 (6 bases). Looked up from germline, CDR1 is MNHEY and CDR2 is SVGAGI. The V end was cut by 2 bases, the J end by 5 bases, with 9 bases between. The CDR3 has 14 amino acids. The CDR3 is CASSYAEGTGELFF. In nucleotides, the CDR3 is TGTGCCAGCAGTTACGCGGAGGGAACCGGGGAGCTGTTTTTT.

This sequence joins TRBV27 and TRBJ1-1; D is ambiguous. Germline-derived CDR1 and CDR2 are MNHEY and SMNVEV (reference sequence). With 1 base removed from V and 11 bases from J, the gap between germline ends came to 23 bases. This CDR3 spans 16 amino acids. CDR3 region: CASSLLGRPSSASAFF. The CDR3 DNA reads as TGTGCCAGCAGTTTATTGGGCAGGCCGTCCTCAGCAAGCGCTTTCTTT.

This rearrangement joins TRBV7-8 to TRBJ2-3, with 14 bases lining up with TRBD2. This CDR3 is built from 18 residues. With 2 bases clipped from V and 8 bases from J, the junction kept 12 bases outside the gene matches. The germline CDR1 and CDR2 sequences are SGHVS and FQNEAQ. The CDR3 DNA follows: TGTGCCAGCAGCTTACCCCGCCGACTAGCGGGAGGGCCTGGTACGCAGTATTTT. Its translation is CASSLPRRLAGGPGTQYF. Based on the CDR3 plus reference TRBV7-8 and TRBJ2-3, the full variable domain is GAGVSQSPRYKVAKRGQDVALRCDPISGHVSLFWYQQALGQGPEFLTYFQNEAQLDKSGLPSDRFFAERPEGSVSTLKIQRTQQEDSAVYLCASSLPRRLAGGPGTQYFGPGTRLTVL.

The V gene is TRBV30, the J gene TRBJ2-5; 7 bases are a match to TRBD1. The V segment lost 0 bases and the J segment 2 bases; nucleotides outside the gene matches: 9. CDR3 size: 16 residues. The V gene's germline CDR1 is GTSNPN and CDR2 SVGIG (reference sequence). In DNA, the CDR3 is TGTGCCTGGAGTGTACCCACAGGGGCCCTTCAAGAGACCCAGTACTTC. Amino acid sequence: CAWSVPTGALQETQYF.

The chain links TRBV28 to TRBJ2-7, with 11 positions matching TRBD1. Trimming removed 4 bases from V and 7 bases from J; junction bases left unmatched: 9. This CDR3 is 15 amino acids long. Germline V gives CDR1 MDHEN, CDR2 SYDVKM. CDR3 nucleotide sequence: TGTGCCAGCAGTTCCGGGACAGGGGGACCTGAGGAGCAGTACTTC. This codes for CASSSGTGGPEEQYF.